The TCR beta chain described here comes from a study of blood T cell repertoires in COVID-19. About the research overall: T cells, B-cell-depleted T cells, or PBMCs supplied cDNA or gDNA.

Method: immunoSEQ multiplex PCR; TCRdb's copy keeps in-frame clones and lacks some. The data contain a few hundred thousand clones, about 88% of them singletons. Trimming shortened V by 1 base and J by 2 bases, and 12 bases separated the two germline ends. Germline CDR1 and CDR2: SGHTA and FQGNSA. This CDR3 is 15 amino acids long. The source is a man between 18 and 29 years old with active or convalescent COVID-19. Material: peripheral blood. The rearrangement links TRBV7-2 to TRBJ2-7; D ambiguous. The CDR3 region is CASSLGPSSTYEQYF. The CDR3 DNA reads TGTGCCAGCAGCTTAGGCCCCTCATCTACCTACGAGCAGTACTTC. Full variable domain (rest looked up from reference TRBV7-2 and TRBJ2-7): GAGVSQSPSNKVTEKGKDVELRCDPISGHTALYWYRQSLGQGLEFLIYFQGNSAPDKSGLPSDRFSAERTGGSVSTLTIQRTQQEDSAVYLCASSLGPSSTYEQYFGPGTRLTVT.